This TCR beta chain derives from a study of CD8 T cells in Susac syndrome. With random hexamers, reverse transcription was performed on about 0.5 to 1 ug of RNA. By means of immunoSEQ multiplex PCR, TCR beta CDR3 spanning 54 Vbeta and 13 Jbeta underwent amplification. TCRdb reprocessed the immunoSEQ multiplex PCR reads with MiXCR, giving one entry per CDR3 protein. The top ten clones hold 0.1% of a sample with approximately 190,000 distinct CDR3 sequences, 93% of them seen once. TCR beta from blood CD8+ and CD4+ T cells was sequenced. Both CD4+ and CD8+ T cells were negatively isolated, and TEMRA cells underwent FACS enrichment. The CDR3 totals 16 residues. The V gene lost 1 base and the J gene lost 2 bases, with 14 bases spanning the gap. Germline assignment: CDR1 MNHNS and CDR2 SASEGT.

The source material was CD4+ T cells from PBMCs. The chain links TRBV6-1 to TRBJ1-2; maybe TRBD1 (6 bases). This TCR came from a human donor in good health. The CDR3 region has the DNA TGTGCCAGCAGTGAAGACTTAGGACAGCCCAACTATGGCTACACCTTC. Translating gives CASSEDLGQPNYGYTF.